A selection of T cell receptor beta chains follows, all from one sample in a study of blood T cell repertoires in COVID-19. Only in-frame clones appear in the TCRdb table, and some are missing; sequencing was by immunoSEQ multiplex PCR. This table has roughly 33,000 clones, about 91% appearing once. Sequenced: peripheral blood. The receptors here all came from a human donor in a cohort sampled during active COVID-19. The CDR3 runs from the conserved cysteine through the conserved F or W. D genes are given only for firm matches. For some rows the clone size is stated as once, few or many, or as a class when expanded; others skip it.

clone_size j_call d_call v_call cdr3_nt cdr3_aa
- TRBJ1-2 TRBD1 TRBV5-1 TGCGCCAGCAGCGGGACAGGGGTTTATGGCTACACCTTC CASSGTGVYGYTF
- TRBJ2-6 - TRBV5-6 TGTGCCAGCAGCTTCACAGGATCTGGGGCCAACGTCCTGACTTTC CASSFTGSGANVLTF
- TRBJ2-3 TRBD1 TRBV23-1 TGCGCCAGCAGTCGGATCCGGGACAGGGTATCAGATACGCAGTATTTT CASSRIRDRVSDTQYF
- TRBJ2-6 - TRBV25-1 TGTGCCAGCGCCACTCAAATGGGGGCCAACGTCCTGACTTTC CASATQMGANVLTF
- TRBJ1-2 - TRBV28 TGTGCCAGCAGAGACTCGCGGGGACCCTATGGCTACACCTTC CASRDSRGPYGYTF
- TRBJ1-2 TRBD1 TRBV7-2 TGTGCCAGCAGTCGACAGGGGGGTAACTATGGCTACACCTTC CASSRQGGNYGYTF
- TRBJ2-2 TRBD2 TRBV6-5 TGTGCCAGCAGTTACTCGGGGAGGGGTCCCAGGGAGCTGTTTTTT CASSYSGRGPRELFF
- TRBJ2-3 - TRBV24-1 TGTGCCACCAGCTTCCAGGGGAGTACAGATACGCAGTATTTT CATSFQGSTDTQYF
- TRBJ2-3 TRBD2 TRBV11-3 TGTGCCAGCAGCCGGGGGGACCGCACAGATACGCAGTATTTT CASSRGDRTDTQYF
- TRBJ2-1 TRBD2 TRBV7-2 TGTGCCAGCAGCTTGCTAGCGGGGTTCTACAATGAGCAGTTCTTC CASSLLAGFYNEQFF
few TRBJ1-2 - TRBV11-2 TGTGCCAGCAGCTTTGGGGGGAACTATGGCTACACCTTC CASSFGGNYGYTF
- TRBJ2-7 TRBD1 TRBV5-5 TGTGCCAGCAGCCACCCCGGACAGGGGGCGAACGAGCAGTACTTC CASSHPGQGANEQYF
- TRBJ2-2 TRBD2 TRBV7-9 TGTGCCAGCAGCTTAATCCACGGACTAGCGGAGGCCACCGGGGAGCTGTTTTTT CASSLIHGLAEATGELFF
- TRBJ2-2 TRBD1 TRBV24-1 TGTGCCACCAGTGATCCGACAGGGGGTGGATGGACCGGGGAGCTGTTTTTT CATSDPTGGGWTGELFF
- TRBJ1-1 - TRBV7-3 TGTGCCAGCAGTAAAACAGGGAATGGGAATACTGAAGCTTTCTTT CASSKTGNGNTEAFF
- TRBJ2-1 - TRBV9 TGTGCCAGCAGCCCCTTTTTCAATGAGCAGTTCTTC CASSPFFNEQFF
once TRBJ2-5 - TRBV11-2 TGTGCCAGCAGGTCCATGGGGGGGCCCTCCGAGACCCAGTACTTC CASRSMGGPSETQYF
few TRBJ2-7 - TRBV6-1 TGTGCCAGCAGTGAAGTTGGCAAATCCTACGAGCAGTACTTC CASSEVGKSYEQYF
once TRBJ2-7 - TRBV5-5 TGTGCCAGCAGCTTCGACAGGACACCCGGGATAGAGCAGTACTTC CASSFDRTPGIEQYF
once TRBJ1-1 TRBD1 TRBV27 TGTGCCAGCAGTCCCTGGACAGGGGGGGGGACTGAAGCTTTCTTT CASSPWTGGGTEAFF
few TRBJ2-7 TRBD1 TRBV27 TGTGCCAGCAGTTTCGGGCAGGGGGCCATCGAGCAGTACTTC CASSFGQGAIEQYF
- TRBJ2-1 - TRBV7-9 TGTGCCAGCAGCTCCTCACAGGAGGGGGGGGGCCTCAATGAGCAGTTCTTC CASSSSQEGGGLNEQFF